The clone carrying this TCR beta chain was recorded a few times. What it binds is unknown. This sample was taken from a study of molecular identifiers for immune sequencing clone quantification. Whole-study results and caveats: The study found clones above 20 RNA copies held over 97% of effector molecules and under 1% in naive cells. Jurkat TCR RNA spiked in from one cell reportedly remained identifiable amid 970,000 or so naive cells.

CDR1 is LGHNT and CDR2 is FRNRAP in the germline V gene. The length of the CDR3 is 13 residues. The V end was cut by 5 bases, the J end by 4 bases, with 11 bases between. Making the bulk TCR libraries relied on previously described methods and listed TCR primers. TCRdb itself ran the PCR reads through MiXCR, one entry per CDR3 protein. The sample consists of 60,000 to 70,000 distinct CDR3 sequences, 15% to 20% of them appearing once. Libraries from naive CD8 cells were generated from approximately 22,000 to 940,000 sorted cells (with 10%, 30% or 50% RNA). The sequencing input was naive CD8+ T cells from blood, with Jurkat cell RNA spiked in. Subset given: FACS-sorted CD8+CD4-CCR7+CD45RA+ naive T cells. The sequence derives from a human donor in good health. Some libraries in this study had Jurkat cell RNA spiked in. The rearrangement joins TRBV12-5 to TRBJ1-2; D might be TRBD1 (6 bases). This CDR3 reads CASGIGGSYGYTF. The CDR3 DNA is TGTGCTAGTGGTATAGGGGGGTCCTATGGCTACACCTTC.